The source of this TCR beta chain is a study of T cell responses to AZD1222 COVID-19 vaccine. Notes on the study in general: Most donors were white British, females outnumbered males, and clonal diversity was possibly underestimated. CD4 TCRs covered the whole spike, strongest at regions 160-218 and 743-854. Spike-specific TCR depth and breadth grew after two AZD1222 doses. Only six AZD1222 recipients tested seropositive at baseline.

For this clone: Its antigen remains unidentified.

Germline V gene sequence: CDR1 KGHDR, CDR2 SFDVKD. The length of the CDR3 is 13 residues. Trimming took 5 bases from V and 6 from J, leaving 12 bases between them. Assay used: immunoSEQ multiplex PCR; TCRdb lists only in-frame clones, some missing. The sample yields 84,000 or so clones, 91% seen once. The sample in question was peripheral blood, obtained on day 0 of MenACWY control vaccination. The V call is TRBV24-1, the J call TRBJ1-2; a weak D match, TRBD1 (6 bases). This clonotype was obtained from an adult in good health. The CDR3 region has the DNA TGTGCCACCAGTGGCGGGACACCGAATGGCTACACCTTC. Its protein is CATSGGTPNGYTF.